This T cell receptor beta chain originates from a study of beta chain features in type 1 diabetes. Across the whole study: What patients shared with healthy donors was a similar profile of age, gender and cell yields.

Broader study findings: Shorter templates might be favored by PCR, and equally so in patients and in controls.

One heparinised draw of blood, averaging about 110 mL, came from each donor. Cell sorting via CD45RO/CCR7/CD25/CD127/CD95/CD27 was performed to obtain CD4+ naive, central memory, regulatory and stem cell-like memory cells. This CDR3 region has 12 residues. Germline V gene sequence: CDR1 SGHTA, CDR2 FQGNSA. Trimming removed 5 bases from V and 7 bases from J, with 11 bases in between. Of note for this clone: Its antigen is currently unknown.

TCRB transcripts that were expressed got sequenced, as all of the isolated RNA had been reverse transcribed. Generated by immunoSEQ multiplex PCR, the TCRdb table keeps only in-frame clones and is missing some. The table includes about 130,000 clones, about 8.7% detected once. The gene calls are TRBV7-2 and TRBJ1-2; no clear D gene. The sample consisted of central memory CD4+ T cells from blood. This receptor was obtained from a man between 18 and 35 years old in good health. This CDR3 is CASSLSGSGYTF. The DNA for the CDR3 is TGTGCCAGCAGCCTTAGCGGGTCTGGCTACACCTTC. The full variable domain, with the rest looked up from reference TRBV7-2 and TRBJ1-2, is GAGVSQSPSNKVTEKGKDVELRCDPISGHTALYWYRQSLGQGLEFLIYFQGNSAPDKSGLPSDRFSAERTGGSVSTLTIQRTQQEDSAVYLCASSLSGSGYTFGSGTRLTVV.